Below, 16 T cell receptor beta chains from the same sample are listed, as sequenced in a study of blood T cell repertoires in COVID-19. Some clones are missing from TCRdb's copy, which holds only in-frame ones; the method was immunoSEQ multiplex PCR. Here the sample spans over 250,000 clones, 70% to 90% being singletons. The sample was peripheral blood. The receptor set was obtained from a woman aged 30 to 39 with acute or convalescent COVID-19.

This sequence joins TRBV6-6 and TRBJ1-2; 8 bases fit TRBD1. The CDR3 spans 14 residues. CDR1 is MNHNY and CDR2 is SVGAGI in the germline V gene (reference sequence). V lost 4 bases and J lost 2; bases outside the gene matches: 3. DNA for the CDR3: TGTGCCAGCAGTTCGAGGACAGGGAACTATGGCTACACCTTC. Protein: CASSSRTGNYGYTF.

As concerns this clone: The junction departs from the called germline gene at one end, perhaps through a read error. The V call is TRBV11-2, the J call TRBJ1-3; 11 positions match TRBD1. CDR3 size: 13 residues. Looked up from germline, CDR1 is SGHAT and CDR2 is FQNNGV. Here the CDR3 reads CASSLEADRGPSF. In DNA, the CDR3 is TGTGCCAGCAGCTTAGAAGCGGACAGGGGGCCCTCGTTT.

The count of this clone is one. This chain connects TRBV10-1 to TRBJ2-3; a possible D gene is TRBD2 (6 bases). V lost 7 bases and J 2 bases, leaving 16 bases between the germline ends. Germline V gene sequence: CDR1 WNHNN, CDR2 SYGVQD (reference sequence). This CDR3 contains 15 residues. The CDR3 region is CASKEGPSDTDTQYF. The DNA for the CDR3 is TGCGCCAGCAAGGAGGGTCCGTCGGACACAGATACGCAGTATTTT.

The V gene is TRBV7-9, the J gene TRBJ1-5; 8 bases agree with TRBD1. V lost 5 bases and J lost 2; bases outside the gene matches: 8. CDR3 length: 16 residues. Per the germline V gene, CDR1 is SEHNR and CDR2 is FQNEAQ (reference sequence). The CDR3 loop is CASSPTGQGGNQPQHF. The DNA for the CDR3 is TGTGCCAGCAGCCCCACCGGACAGGGTGGCAATCAGCCCCAGCATTTT.

This clone came up once. V and J are TRBV12-3 or TRBV12-4 and TRBJ1-1; no clear D gene. The CDR3 covers 11 residues. Trimming removed 6 bases from V and 4 bases from J, with 6 bases in between. This chain's CDR3 is CASRSGTEAFF. The CDR3 DNA is TGTGCCAGCAGAAGCGGCACTGAAGCTTTCTTT.

This chain links TRBV18 with TRBJ1-6; possible D gene TRBD1, 5 bases. Germline CDR1 reads KGHSH; CDR2 reads LQKENI. The CDR3 has 15 amino acids. V was cut by 3 bases and J by 8 bases, with 14 bases left in between. Here the CDR3 DNA reads TGTGCCAGCTCACCCATACAGGCGAATGATTCACCCCTCCACTTT. Translating gives CASSPIQANDSPLHF.

The chain has TRBV15 and TRBJ1-3, with 9 bases lining up with TRBD1. Per germline, CDR1 LNHNV and CDR2 YYDKDF (reference sequence). V lost 3 bases and J lost 14; bases outside the gene matches: 8. The CDR3 runs to 13 residues. CDR3 in amino acids: CATSSTLGTGLYF. In nucleotides, the CDR3 is TGTGCCACCAGCAGTACGCTTGGGACAGGGCTATATTTT.

This sequence joins TRBV19 and TRBJ2-3; 9 bases are a match to TRBD2. The CDR3 sequence is 15 residues long. V dropped 1 base and J dropped 1; count of bases not matched to a gene: 0. Germline values: CDR1 LNHDA, CDR2 SQIVND (reference sequence). CDR3 region: CASSIASGGTDTQYF. In DNA, the CDR3 is TGTGCCAGTAGTATAGCTAGCGGGGGCACAGATACGCAGTATTTT.

The CDR3 DNA follows: TGCGCCAGCAGCCTGGAGGGGTCCACCGGGGAGCTGTTTTTT. It codes for CASSLEGSTGELFF. The chain is built from TRBV5-1 and TRBJ2-2; D possibly corresponds to TRBD2 (6 bases). This CDR3 contains 14 residues. CDR1 is SGHRS and CDR2 is YFSETQ in the germline V gene. V lost 4 bases to trimming and J lost 4 bases, with 11 bases between them. The full variable domain, completed using reference TRBV5-1 and TRBJ2-2, is KAGVTQTPRYLIKTRGQQVTLSCSPISGHRSVSWYQQTPGQGLQFLFEYFSETQRNKGNFPGRFSGRQFSNSRSEMNVSTLELGDSALYLCASSLEGSTGELFFGEGSRLTVL.

This clone was detected once. For the CDR3, the DNA is TGTGCCAGCAGCTCGGCAAGACAGGTAGTCCCCTACGGCTACACCTTC. This translates into CASSSARQVVPYGYTF. The V call is TRBV5-4, the J call TRBJ1-2, with D possibly matching TRBD1 (6 bases). CDR3 length equals 16 residues. V lost 3 bases, J lost 8 bases, and 23 bases lay in between. CDR1 is SGHNT and CDR2 is YYREEE in the germline V gene (reference sequence).

The J gene is TRBJ1-4, the V gene TRBV9, with 7 nucleotides matching TRBD1. The CDR3 runs 17 residues. V trimming: 0 bases; J trimming: 4 bases; junction bases outside the gene matches: 9. Germline V gene data show CDR1 as SGDLS and CDR2 as YYNGEE. The CDR3 here is CASSVAAGGLGNEKLFF. CDR3 DNA: TGTGCCAGCAGCGTAGCGGCAGGGGGGCTCGGTAATGAAAAACTGTTTTTT.

J is TRBJ1-6 and V is TRBV6-5; a weak D match, TRBD1 (6 bases). The V end was cut by 5 bases, the J end by 10 bases, with 18 bases between. The CDR3 runs 15 residues. Looked up from germline, CDR1 is MNHEY and CDR2 is SVGAGI. In DNA, the CDR3 is TGTGCCAGCAGTCCACGGGACACGATAAAGTCACCCCTCCACTTT. Residues: CASSPRDTIKSPLHF.

V and J are TRBV19 and TRBJ2-5; D perhaps matches TRBD1 (6 bases). V was clipped by 3 bases and J by 4 bases, with 15 bases between them. Germline CDR1 and CDR2: LNHDA and SQIVND (reference sequence). The CDR3 totals 15 residues. The CDR3 region is CASSIGTIGGETQYF. CDR3 sequence (DNA): TGTGCCAGTAGTATCGGGACAATTGGGGGAGAGACCCAGTACTTC.

This clone was picked up a small number of times. The chain joins TRBV7-9 to TRBJ2-7, with TRBD2 matching 9 bases. J gave up 1 base and V 7 bases, and 5 bases lay outside the gene matches. Germline V gene sequence: CDR1 SEHNR, CDR2 FQNEAQ (reference sequence). The CDR3 is 14 residues long. In DNA form, the CDR3 reads TGTGCCAGCACCAGGACTAGCGCGTCCTACGAGCAGTACTTC. Translated, it gives CASTRTSASYEQYF.

The chain joins TRBV5-1 to TRBJ2-7; TRBD1 aligns across 10 bases. Looked up from germline, CDR1 is SGHRS and CDR2 is YFSETQ. The CDR3 is 14 amino acids. With 2 bases clipped from V and 5 bases from J, the junction kept 4 bases outside the gene matches. This CDR3 reads CASSFGTGANEQYF. CDR3 nucleotide sequence: TGCGCCAGCAGCTTCGGGACAGGGGCCAACGAGCAGTACTTC.

The chain joins TRBV19 to TRBJ1-2, with 7 bases identical to TRBD1. The CDR3 runs to 15 residues. After removal of 6 bases from V and 4 bases from J, the junction contained 11 bases not matched to a gene. The V gene's germline CDR1 is LNHDA and CDR2 SQIVND (reference sequence). CDR3 nucleotides: TGTGCCAGTAGGGAAACAGGGGTCCTTGTCTATGGCTACACCTTC. This sequence encodes CASRETGVLVYGYTF.